In its sample, the clone carrying this TCR beta chain was seen many times. What it binds is not known. The source of the sample is a study of blood T cells in healthy people across ages. Next came a second PCR, run for 7 to 11 cycles, which used a sample-barcoded 5' primer along with a J-beta primer mix. TCRdb redid the calling of the 5' RACE reads with MiXCR, one entry per CDR3 protein. Among about 1.7 million distinct CDR3 sequences, about 28% were seen once, and the ten largest hold roughly 8%. Study-wide findings and caveats: Diversity of TCR beta correlated strongly with naive T cell percentage.

V was pared by 6 bases and J by 3 bases, with 4 bases of the junction left unmatched. The CDR3 runs to 15 residues. The clonotype originates from a woman in her twenties or thirties in good health. The source material was blood. The chain recombines TRBV12-3 or TRBV12-4 with TRBJ2-5, with TRBD2 identical over 13 bases. CDR3 residues: CASRPGTSGKETQYF. CDR3 coding DNA: TGTGCCAGCAGGCCCGGGACTAGCGGGAAAGAGACCCAGTACTTC.